A selection of T cell receptor beta chains follows, all from one sample in a study of CD8 T cells in ankylosing spondylitis. TCRdb passed the 5' RACE reads through MiXCR, listing each CDR3 protein once. The sample lists 350,000 or so distinct CDR3 sequences, 14% to 15% seen once, with 1.1% in the top ten. Input material: blood, either unsorted or a sorted T cell fraction (not recorded which). Receptors originate from a male donor with ankylosing spondylitis or in good health (not recorded which). CDR3s include the opening cysteine and the closing phenylalanine or tryptophan. A D gene is named only where the DNA matches it firmly. Clone size appears in some rows only: once, few, many, or a class for an expanded clone.

j_gene	abundance	v_gene	d_gene	CDR3nt	CDR3aa
TRBJ2-5	NA	TRBV10-3	TRBD1	TGTGCCATCGGGACAGCACAAGAGACCCAGTACTTC	CAIGTAQETQYF
TRBJ2-1	few	TRBV29-1	NA	TGCAGCGTGATGCCCTTTAGGAGTGAGAATGAGCAGTTCTTC	CSVMPFRSENEQFF
TRBJ1-5	NA	TRBV6-1	NA	TGTGCCAGCAGTGAATTAGGACAGAGCAATCAGCCCCAGCATTTT	CASSELGQSNQPQHF
TRBJ1-1	few	TRBV5-6	NA	TGTGCCAGCAGCTCTCAGGGGCCGTATGTGAACACTGAAGCTTTCTTT	CASSSQGPYVNTEAFF
TRBJ2-3	few	TRBV12-3/TRBV12-4	NA	TGTGCCAGCAGTTTTGGCTCCAGAAGTACAGATACGCAGTATTTT	CASSFGSRSTDTQYF
TRBJ2-7	few	TRBV29-1	NA	TGCAGCGTTGCTTGGACAGATTACGAGCAGTACTTC	CSVAWTDYEQYF
TRBJ2-3	NA	TRBV6-1	NA	TGTGCCAGTTCTCGGACGTCGGGGTCCGGGGATACGCAGTATTTT	CASSRTSGSGDTQYF
TRBJ1-2	many	TRBV12-3/TRBV12-4	NA	TGTGCCAGCAGTGGGGGCTCCGGCGGCTACACCTTC	CASSGGSGGYTF
TRBJ2-3	NA	TRBV6-2/TRBV6-3	TRBD1	TGTGCCAGCAGGAAACAGGGGGCCAACACAGATACGCAGTATTTT	CASRKQGANTDTQYF
TRBJ1-1	few	TRBV5-1	TRBD1	TGCGCCAGCAGGACAGACAGGGACACAGGCGATTTCTTT	CASRTDRDTGDFF
TRBJ2-5	NA	TRBV6-5	NA	TGTGCCAGCAGCTTAACCTCCGATTCAGGGACCCAGTACTTC	CASSLTSDSGTQYF
TRBJ2-4	medium-sized	TRBV12-3/TRBV12-4	NA	TGTGCCAGCAGTCCCTCCGGACGGATTGGAGCCAAAAACATTCAGTACTTC	CASSPSGRIGAKNIQYF
TRBJ2-7	few	TRBV2	NA	TGTGCCAGCAGTGATTTAACTAGCCGAAACTACGAGCAGTACTTC	CASSDLTSRNYEQYF
TRBJ2-2	NA	TRBV11-3	NA	TGTGCCAGCAGCTTAATCCCGGCCGGGGAGCTGTTTTTT	CASSLIPAGELFF
TRBJ2-3	NA	TRBV18	NA	TGTGCCAGCTCACTGGGGCCCCGGGATACGCAGTATTTT	CASSLGPRDTQYF
TRBJ1-1	NA	TRBV14	NA	TGTGCCAGCAGCCAACAGGTCCTGAACACTGAAGCTTTCTTT	CASSQQVLNTEAFF
TRBJ2-7	NA	TRBV10-2	TRBD1	TGCGCCAGCAGTCGAACGTCAGGGGGCAAGTACTTC	CASSRTSGGKYF
TRBJ1-1	few	TRBV12-3/TRBV12-4	NA	TGTGCCAGCAGTTCCCAGGGATCGGTTGAAGCTTTCTTT	CASSSQGSVEAFF
TRBJ2-5	few	TRBV5-6	NA	TGTGCCAGCAGCTTGTGGGGGGTCCCCACCCACCAAGAGACCCAGTACTTC	CASSLWGVPTHQETQYF
TRBJ2-1	many	TRBV4-2	TRBD2	TGTGCCAGCAGCCAAGAGAGCGGGAGGCCTAATGAGCAGTTCTTC	CASSQESGRPNEQFF
TRBJ2-2	few	TRBV19	NA	TGTGCCAGTAGACCCCGGGGGAACACCGGGGAGCTGTTTTTT	CASRPRGNTGELFF
TRBJ1-1	few	TRBV6-1	NA	TGTGCCAGCAGTGTCTCTGGGACTGAAGCTTTCTTT	CASSVSGTEAFF
TRBJ2-3	NA	TRBV24-1	TRBD2	TGTGCCACCAGTGATGGAGGACTAGCTGCAGATACGCAGTATTTT	CATSDGGLAADTQYF
TRBJ2-2	NA	TRBV7-2	TRBD2	TGTGCCAGCAGGACTAGCGGGGGGGCAAGAACCGGGGAGCTGTTTTTT	CASRTSGGARTGELFF
TRBJ1-1	few	TRBV6-1	NA	TGTGCCAGCAACAAGGGCTTGAACACTGAAGCTTTCTTT	CASNKGLNTEAFF
TRBJ2-6	NA	TRBV29-1	TRBD1	TGCAGCGCCGGCGACAGGGCAATCTCTGGGGCCAACGTCCTGACTTTC	CSAGDRAISGANVLTF
TRBJ1-1	few	TRBV12-3/TRBV12-4	NA	TGTGCCAGCACTTTGGGTCCCACTGAAGCTTTCTTT	CASTLGPTEAFF
TRBJ2-2	NA	TRBV12-3/TRBV12-4	NA	TGTGCCTACAGGGCCCTGAACACCGGGGAGCTGTTTTTT	CAYRALNTGELFF
TRBJ2-5	NA	TRBV20-1	NA	TGCAGTGCCCCGAGGGGCGGAGGGGGGCAAGAGACCCAGTACTTC	CSAPRGGGGQETQYF
TRBJ2-3	few	TRBV6-1	TRBD2	TGTGCCAGCAGTCGGACTAGCGGGGTCAGCACAGATACGCAGTATTTT	CASSRTSGVSTDTQYF
TRBJ2-1	NA	TRBV6-1	NA	TGTGCCAGCAGTGAAGGTTTTCTGTTGGTCTACAATGAGCAGTTCTTC	CASSEGFLLVYNEQFF
TRBJ1-3	few	TRBV20-1	NA	TGCAGTGCTAGACGTGGCGAAGCTGGAAACACCATATATTTT	CSARRGEAGNTIYF
TRBJ2-1	NA	TRBV12-3/TRBV12-4	TRBD2	TGTGCCAGCAGCCCGACTAGCGGGGGGTCCCTCTACAATGAGCAGTTCTTC	CASSPTSGGSLYNEQFF
TRBJ1-6	few	TRBV12-3/TRBV12-4	NA	TGTGCCAGCAGTTCTTCCCAACAAGGGAATTCCCTCCACTTT	CASSSSQQGNSLHF
TRBJ1-5	few	TRBV6-1	NA	TGTGCCAGCATCCAAGGGACGGGCAATCAGCCCCAGCATTTT	CASIQGTGNQPQHF
TRBJ2-7	few	TRBV28	NA	TGTGCCAGCAGTTTAGGAGGGTCAAATCGGGACGAGCAGTACTTC	CASSLGGSNRDEQYF
TRBJ2-4	NA	TRBV5-1	TRBD2	TGCGCCAGCAGCTTGGGACTAGCGGGGACGGTAGACATTCAGTACTTC	CASSLGLAGTVDIQYF
TRBJ2-5	NA	TRBV6-5	TRBD1	TGTGCCAGCAGTTACGGACAGGGGATTAGAGAGACCCAGTACTTC	CASSYGQGIRETQYF
TRBJ2-4	few	TRBV20-1	TRBD1	TGCAGTGCTAGGGCTTCTTACGGGACAGAAGACTTC	CSARASYGTEDF
TRBJ2-1	NA	TRBV5-8	NA	TGTGCCATCGGCTTGGGACTCTACAATGAGCAGTTCTTC	CAIGLGLYNEQFF
TRBJ1-2	few	TRBV3-1	NA	TGTGCCAGCAGCCCAGATGGTGGGATACGAGGGGGCTACACCTTC	CASSPDGGIRGGYTF
TRBJ1-2	NA	TRBV9	TRBD1	TGTGCCAGCAGCGTAAACTGGCAGGGGGGTAACTATGGCTACACCTTC	CASSVNWQGGNYGYTF
TRBJ2-1	NA	TRBV6-5	NA	TGTGCCAGCAGTTACGTGCAGGGAACCTACAATGAGCAGTTCTTC	CASSYVQGTYNEQFF
TRBJ1-1	NA	TRBV6-1	NA	TGTGCCAGCAGGCGGACAAGGAACACTGAAGCTTTCTTT	CASRRTRNTEAFF
TRBJ2-7	NA	TRBV4-2	NA	TGTGCCAGCAGCCAATCGGGGGATCTTTTCTACGAGAAGTACTTC	CASSQSGDLFYEKYF
TRBJ1-6	few	TRBV10-3	NA	TGTGCCATCAGTGAGTCGAAAGGGGAAGGGAATTCACCCCTCCACTTT	CAISESKGEGNSPLHF
TRBJ1-1	few	TRBV5-1	NA	TGCGCCAGCAGCTGGGGGGATCTGAACACTGAAGCTTTCTTT	CASSWGDLNTEAFF
TRBJ1-5	NA	TRBV7-8	NA	TGTGCCAGCAGCTTAGACAGAAGTATCAATCAGCCCCAGCATTTT	CASSLDRSINQPQHF
TRBJ2-1	few	TRBV14	NA	TGTGCCAGCAGCTGGACTTCCCTGGATGAGCAGTTCTTC	CASSWTSLDEQFF
TRBJ2-1	few	TRBV2	NA	TGTGCCAGCAGTCGGGATGGGTGGGAGCAGTTCTTC	CASSRDGWEQFF
TRBJ2-1	NA	TRBV7-9	NA	TGTGCCAGCAGCTTAGGAGCCGAACCAGGCGCGGATGAGCAGTTCTTC	CASSLGAEPGADEQFF
TRBJ2-7	NA	TRBV5-5	NA	TGTGCCAGCAGCTTGGGATCCGGGAAGGCCTACGAGCAGTACTTC	CASSLGSGKAYEQYF